The 32 T cell receptor beta chains below were found in one sample sequenced in a study of blood T cell repertoires in COVID-19. The table came from immunoSEQ multiplex PCR; TCRdb's copy has only in-frame clones and leaves some out. The sample yields some 140,000 clones, around 83% seen once. The sequenced sample consisted of peripheral blood. The receptors were gathered from a woman aged 55-70 years with acute or convalescent COVID-19.

This clone was found a few times. V is TRBV4-2 and J is TRBJ2-2; TRBD2 matches 10 bases. Losses at the gene ends were 2 bases for V and 6 bases for J; bases not matched to a gene: 6. Germline V gives CDR1 LGHNA, CDR2 YNFKEQ. The CDR3 is 16 residues long. Here the CDR3 reads CASSQTGTSASGELFF. The CDR3 DNA reads TGTGCCAGCAGCCAAACCGGGACTAGCGCGTCCGGGGAGCTGTTTTTT.

The chain joins TRBV28 to TRBJ1-2; unclear D gene. The germline gives CDR1 MDHEN, CDR2 SYDVKM. V lost 8 bases, J lost 0 bases, and 7 bases lay in between. This CDR3 has 12 residues. The CDR3 DNA reads as TGTGCCAGCGAGAAAGCTAACTATGGCTACACCTTC. This sequence encodes CASEKANYGYTF.

Remarks on this clone: The same CDR3 arises from other DNA sequences in this sample as well. V gene TRBV12-3 or TRBV12-4 combines with J gene TRBJ2-3; tentatively, D is TRBD2 (6 bases). Trimming removed 3 bases at V and 3 bases at J, with 7 bases between. The CDR3 is 13 residues long. The CDR3 region is CASSLAGTDTQYF. Here the CDR3 DNA reads TGTGCCAGCAGTTTGGCGGGGACAGATACGCAGTATTTT.

This clone has only a few counts. CDR3 sequence reads: CASSPPSTTEAFF. The CDR3, as DNA: TGCGCCAGCAGCCCGCCCTCTACCACTGAAGCTTTCTTT. The chain couples TRBV5-1 to TRBJ1-1; D is ambiguous. The germline V gene has CDR1 SGHRS and CDR2 YFSETQ. Trimming left V 4 bases short and J 4 bases short, with 11 bases between. The CDR3 contains 13 residues.

This clone was seen a single time. CDR3 region: CASSYGAGSDGYTF. The CDR3 nucleotides are TGTGCCAGCAGTTACGGGGCGGGGTCGGATGGCTACACCTTC. The chain carries TRBV6-5 and TRBJ1-2, with D possibly being TRBD1 (5 bases). CDR3 length: 14 residues. V was trimmed by 2 bases and J by 6 bases, leaving 13 bases between them. Germline V lookup: CDR1 MNHEY, CDR2 SVGAGI.

The J gene is TRBJ1-6, the V gene TRBV3-1 (or the pseudogene TRBV3-2), with 10 bases aligning to TRBD1. This CDR3 has 14 amino acids. The ends lost 4 bases at V and 10 bases at J; junction bases unmatched: 4. CDR1 and CDR2 (germline): LGHDT, YNNKEL (reference sequence). This CDR3 reads CASSRDRGLSPLHF. The DNA of the CDR3 is TGTGCCAGCAGCCGGGACAGGGGACTATCACCCCTCCACTTT.

This clone was recorded a few times. The chain employs TRBV5-5 and TRBJ1-5, with D unresolved. CDR1 and CDR2 from the germline V gene are SGHKS and YYEKEE (reference sequence). CDR3 size: 13 residues. Trimming cost V 2 bases and J 11 bases, with 14 bases left between them. The CDR3 bases are TGTGCCAGCAGCTTCGAATTTAACGGGGCCCAGCATTTT. Translation: CASSFEFNGAQHF. Using reference TRBV5-5 and TRBJ1-5 for the parts outside the CDR3, the full variable domain is DAGVTQSPTHLIKTRGQQVTLRCSPISGHKSVSWYQQVLGQGPQFIFQYYEKEERGRGNFPDRFSARQFPNYSSELNVNALLLGDSALYLCASSFEFNGAQHFGDGTRLSIL.

V usage is TRBV2 and J usage is TRBJ2-1, with D perhaps TRBD2 (5 bases). CDR1 and CDR2 (germline): SNHLY, FYNNEI. The germline V and J ends were trimmed by 3 bases and 4 bases, with 7 bases remaining between them. The CDR3 extends over 13 amino acids. The CDR3 sequence: CASSDERYNEQFF. The CDR3 bases are TGTGCCAGCAGTGATGAGCGGTACAATGAGCAGTTCTTC.

This clone was detected only once. The chain has TRBV5-1 and TRBJ1-1, with TRBD1 as a possible D gene (5 bases). Germline V CDR1 and CDR2: SGHRS, YFSETQ. V was trimmed by 4 bases and J by 4 bases, leaving 17 bases between them. CDR3 length: 15 amino acids. The CDR3 spells CASSLYQRGGTEAFF. The CDR3 region has the DNA TGCGCCAGCAGCCTGTATCAGAGGGGAGGCACTGAAGCTTTCTTT.

The chain joins TRBV7-9 to TRBJ1-1, with TRBD1 identical over 8 bases. V was clipped by 4 bases and J by 5 bases; unmatched bases: 15. Germline V lookup: CDR1 SEHNR, CDR2 FQNEAQ (reference sequence). This CDR3 has 17 amino acids. CDR3 amino acids: CASSSDRGGGRKTEAFF. The CDR3 nucleotides read TGTGCCAGCAGCTCCGACAGGGGCGGCGGGAGAAAGACTGAAGCTTTCTTT.

This chain uses TRBV25-1 with TRBJ1-2; D is perhaps TRBD1 (6 bases). Trimming shortened V by 2 bases and J by 5 bases, and 6 bases separated the two germline ends. From germline, CDR1 is MGHDK and CDR2 SYGVNS. The CDR3 is 12 residues long. The CDR3 coding sequence is TGTGCCAGCAGTGAAGGACAGTATGGCTACACCTTC. Translated, it gives CASSEGQYGYTF.

This sequence joins TRBV20-1 and TRBJ1-2; D not resolved. The CDR3 contains 10 residues. V lost 6 bases and J 7 bases, leaving 9 bases between the germline ends. CDR1 is DFQATT and CDR2 is SNEGSKA in the germline V gene (reference sequence). CDR3 sequence reads: CSATPSGYTF. CDR3 DNA: TGCAGTGCCACCCCCAGTGGCTACACCTTC.

The chain employs TRBV5-1 and TRBJ1-2; TRBD1 might be the D (5 bases). The CDR3 length is 14 residues. Trimming removed 5 bases at V and 6 bases at J, with 17 bases between. The germline CDR1 and CDR2 sequences are SGHRS and YFSETQ. The CDR3 region is CASSPSPPGNGYTF. The CDR3 DNA is TGCGCCAGCAGTCCATCGCCTCCAGGGAATGGCTACACCTTC.

This chain joins TRBV28 and TRBJ1-3; possible D gene TRBD1, 5 bases. V was pared by 7 bases and J by 4 bases, with 14 bases between. CDR1 is MDHEN and CDR2 is SYDVKM in the germline V gene. There are 14 residues in the CDR3. The CDR3: CASIDRTSGNTIYF. As DNA, the CDR3 is TGTGCCAGCATTGACCGGACATCGGGAAACACCATATATTTT.

The rearrangement joins TRBV4-1 to TRBJ2-5, with 13 bases fitting TRBD2. Germline CDR1 MGHRA, CDR2 YSYEKL. The V gene end was trimmed by 3 bases and the J gene end by 2 bases; junction bases not matched to a gene: 6. This CDR3 is 17 amino acids long. CDR3 nucleotides: TGCGCCAGCAGCCAGGCTACTAGCGGGGGGGAACAAGAGACCCAGTACTTC. It encodes CASSQATSGGEQETQYF.

J is TRBJ2-7 and V is TRBV18; 8 bases are a match to TRBD1. This CDR3 has 16 amino acids. Germline V gene lookup returns CDR1 KGHSH and CDR2 LQKENI. Trimming took 2 bases from V and 5 from J; bases not matched to a gene: 11. This CDR3 reads CASSPIGGQGRNEQYF. For the CDR3, the DNA is TGTGCCAGCTCACCAATCGGAGGACAGGGAAGAAACGAGCAGTACTTC.

V gene TRBV4-2 combines with J gene TRBJ2-5, with 15 bases lining up with TRBD2. V was clipped by 4 bases and J by 5 bases; unmatched bases: 5. Germline V gene lookup returns CDR1 LGHNA and CDR2 YNFKEQ. The CDR3 sequence is 16 residues long. The CDR3 loop is CASSPGLAGGLETQYF. CDR3 nucleotides: TGTGCCAGCAGCCCAGGACTAGCGGGGGGGCTGGAGACCCAGTACTTC.

CDR3 region: CASSFIGQGLAFF. CDR3 coding DNA: TGTGCCAGCAGCTTCATCGGACAGGGGCTGGCTTTCTTT. V is TRBV11-2 and J is TRBJ1-1; 9 bases are a match to TRBD1. Germline CDR1 reads SGHAT; CDR2 reads FQNNGV. The CDR3 is 13 amino acids. V lost 3 bases, J lost 11 bases, and 7 bases stayed unmatched.

The chain links TRBV19 to TRBJ1-5; tentatively, D is TRBD1 (5 bases). Germline V gives CDR1 LNHDA, CDR2 SQIVND (reference sequence). V shed 2 bases and J shed 3 bases, with 11 bases lying between them. The CDR3 extends over 15 amino acids. CDR3 DNA: TGTGCCAGTAGTATAACGGGGGTCAACAATCAGCCCCAGCATTTT. This translates into CASSITGVNNQPQHF.

The gene calls are TRBV5-1 and TRBJ2-3, with 8 bases matching TRBD2. This CDR3 region has 14 residues. Losses at the gene ends were 6 bases for V and 5 bases for J; bases not matched to a gene: 8. Germline values: CDR1 SGHRS, CDR2 YFSETQ. The CDR3 protein is CASMTGGLQDTQYF. As DNA, the CDR3 is TGCGCCAGCATGACGGGGGGGTTACAAGATACGCAGTATTTT.

This clone was counted only a few times. The CDR3 coding sequence is TGCGCCAGCAGCTCCAGGGTGGCTAGCGGGGGAATGGGCAATGAGCAGTTCTTC. This sequence encodes CASSSRVASGGMGNEQFF. This chain links TRBV5-1 with TRBJ2-1; the match to TRBD2 covers 10 bases. CDR1 is SGHRS and CDR2 is YFSETQ in the germline V gene. The CDR3 loop spans 18 amino acids. The trim removed 3 bases at V and 6 bases at J, leaving 15 bases unmatched.

This clone has a single count. The rearrangement uses TRBV5-4 and TRBJ2-1, with TRBD1 matching 12 bases. The germline V gene has CDR1 SGHNT and CDR2 YYREEE (reference sequence). The CDR3 covers 16 residues. Germline trimming cut 0 bases from V and 4 bases from J; bases unmatched to any gene: 2. The CDR3 DNA reads TGTGCCAGCAGCTTGGGGGGACAGGGGGCGTACAATGAGCAGTTCTTC. Residues: CASSLGGQGAYNEQFF.

This sequence joins TRBV7-8 and TRBJ1-2; 7 nucleotides agree with TRBD1. The length of the CDR3 is 15 residues. With V trimmed by 6 bases and J by 4 bases, 11 bases remained unmatched. Germline loops: CDR1 SGHVS, CDR2 FQNEAQ. CDR3 region: CASSAEGQRAYGYTF. CDR3 nucleotide sequence: TGTGCCAGCAGTGCGGAGGGACAGAGGGCCTATGGCTACACCTTC.

This chain connects TRBV7-9 to TRBJ1-1, with 10 bases aligning to TRBD1. CDR1 is SEHNR and CDR2 is FQNEAQ in the germline V gene (reference sequence). The V gene end was trimmed by 5 bases and the J gene end by 4 bases; junction bases not matched to a gene: 10. This CDR3 spans 16 amino acids. CDR3 residues: CASSNRQGANFTEAFF. The CDR3 DNA is TGTGCCAGCAGCAATCGACAGGGGGCGAACTTCACTGAAGCTTTCTTT. Full variable domain (rest looked up from reference TRBV7-9 and TRBJ1-1): DTGVSQNPRHKITKRGQNVTFRCDPISEHNRLYWYRQTLGQGPEFLTYFQNEAQLEKSRLLSDRFSAERPKGSFSTLEIQRTEQGDSAMYLCASSNRQGANFTEAFFGQGTRLTVV.

This chain links TRBV6-5 with TRBJ2-3; 8 bases match TRBD2. CDR1 MNHEY and CDR2 SVGAGI come from the germline V gene. V was clipped by 11 bases and J by 0 bases; unmatched bases: 10. The CDR3 consists of 15 residues. The CDR3 protein is CAAGGESTSTDTQYF. The CDR3 DNA is TGTGCCGCGGGGGGCGAGTCAACTAGCACAGATACGCAGTATTTT.

The chain links TRBV5-5 to TRBJ2-5; D unresolved. The CDR3 consists of 16 residues. Germline assignment: CDR1 SGHKS and CDR2 YYEKEE (reference sequence). V dropped 4 bases and J dropped 4 bases, with 20 bases sitting between them. In DNA form, the CDR3 reads TGTGCCAGCAGCGATAGTCCAGGCCTGAACGGAGAGACCCAGTACTTC. Its protein is CASSDSPGLNGETQYF.

This clone was found a few times. The CDR3 coding sequence is TGTGCCAGCAGCCAAGTGGTGGGGCGAGGATATGGCTACACCTTC. It specifies CASSQVVGRGYGYTF. The chain joins TRBV3-1 (or the pseudogene TRBV3-2) to TRBJ1-2; D perhaps matches TRBD1 (5 bases). V was shortened by 1 base and J by 5 bases, with 14 bases between the two germline ends. Per germline, CDR1 LGHDT and CDR2 YNNKEL (reference sequence). The CDR3 length is 15 residues.

This clone came up a few times. The chain links TRBV7-9 to TRBJ1-1; 8 nucleotides match TRBD1. The CDR3 runs to 19 residues. The trim removed 5 bases at V and 7 bases at J, leaving 24 bases unmatched. Germline CDR1 is SEHNR and CDR2 is FQNEAQ (reference sequence). In DNA, the CDR3 is TGTGCCAGCAGCCCCGGACCGACAGGGGTTGTTTTAGGGGAGCTTGAAGCTTTCTTT. Its translation: CASSPGPTGVVLGELEAFF. Full variable domain (rest looked up from reference TRBV7-9 and TRBJ1-1): DTGVSQNPRHKITKRGQNVTFRCDPISEHNRLYWYRQTLGQGPEFLTYFQNEAQLEKSRLLSDRFSAERPKGSFSTLEIQRTEQGDSAMYLCASSPGPTGVVLGELEAFFGQGTRLTVV.

The V and J genes are TRBV29-1 and TRBJ2-7, with a weak D call TRBD1 (5 bases). Trimming left V 1 base short and J 7 bases short, with 20 bases between. CDR3 length: 15 amino acids. Per the germline V gene, CDR1 is SQVTM and CDR2 is ANQGSEA. The CDR3 DNA reads TGCAGCGTTGAAGGGGCCCCGCAGGGCGCGTGGGAGCAGTACGTC. It codes for CSVEGAPQGAWEQYV.

The chain couples TRBV7-2 to TRBJ1-2; 12 nucleotides align to TRBD1. This CDR3 contains 17 residues. Germline values: CDR1 SGHTA, CDR2 FQGNSA. The V and J ends lost 6 bases and 5 bases, in that order; junction bases with no gene match: 13. The CDR3 here is CASSGSGTGGAWYGYTF. The CDR3 nucleotides read TGTGCCAGCAGTGGCTCCGGGACAGGGGGCGCGTGGTATGGCTACACCTTC.

The chain links TRBV11-2 to TRBJ2-5, with D possibly being TRBD1 (5 bases). The V gene's germline CDR1 is SGHAT and CDR2 FQNNGV. Trimming took 1 base from V and 5 from J, leaving 11 bases between them. The CDR3 has 14 residues. This CDR3 reads CASSLVWGEETQYF. CDR3 in DNA: TGTGCCAGCAGCTTAGTTTGGGGCGAGGAGACCCAGTACTTC.

This clone has just a few counts. This chain joins TRBV7-8 and TRBJ2-3; D possibly corresponds to TRBD1 (6 bases). The CDR3 sequence is 17 residues long. Trimming took off 1 base at V and 3 bases at J, with 17 bases between the two ends. The germline V gene has CDR1 SGHVS and CDR2 FQNEAQ. This CDR3 is CASSLGGSYRETDTQYF. In nucleotides, the CDR3 is TGTGCCAGCAGCTTAGGGGGTAGTTACAGGGAAACAGATACGCAGTATTTT.